This TCR beta chain appears in the sequencing data of a study of cytotoxic CD8 clonotypes in ibrutinib-treated CLL. Broader study findings: Baseline values of clonality outstripped age-matched healthy donors and followed circulating CD8+ T-cell counts.

CDR3 length: 12 amino acids. From germline, CDR1 is SEHNR and CDR2 FQNEAQ (reference sequence). V dropped 5 bases and J dropped 14; count of bases not matched to a gene: 9. The protocol was immunoSEQ multiplex PCR, while the TCRdb copy is restricted to in-frame clones and leaves out a portion. The sample lists 250,000 to 350,000 clones, less than 85% occurring once. With respect to this clone: The antigen remains undetermined.

About 2 micrograms of genomic DNA, which was extracted from cryopreserved PBMCs, served as the material used for the TCR beta libraries. The chain recombines TRBV7-9 with TRBJ2-1; 7 nucleotides agree with TRBD1. This clonotype originated in a human donor with chronic lymphocytic leukemia. The source was PBMCs, collected at disease progression, from a patient treated with ibrutinib. CDR3: CASSMQGQQEFF. The DNA for the CDR3 is TGTGCCAGCAGCATGCAGGGACAGCAGGAGTTCTTC.